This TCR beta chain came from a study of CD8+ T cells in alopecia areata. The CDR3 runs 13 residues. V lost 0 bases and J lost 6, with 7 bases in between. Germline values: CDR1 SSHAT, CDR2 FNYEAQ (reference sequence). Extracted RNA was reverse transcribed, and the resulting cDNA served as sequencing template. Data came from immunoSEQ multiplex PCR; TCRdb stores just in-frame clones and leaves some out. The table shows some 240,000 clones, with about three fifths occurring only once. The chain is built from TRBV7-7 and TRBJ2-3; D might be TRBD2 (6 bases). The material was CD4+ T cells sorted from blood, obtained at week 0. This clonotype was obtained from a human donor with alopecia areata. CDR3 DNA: TGTGCCAGCAGCTTAGCCCTAGCGGATACGCAGTATTTT. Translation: CASSLALADTQYF.